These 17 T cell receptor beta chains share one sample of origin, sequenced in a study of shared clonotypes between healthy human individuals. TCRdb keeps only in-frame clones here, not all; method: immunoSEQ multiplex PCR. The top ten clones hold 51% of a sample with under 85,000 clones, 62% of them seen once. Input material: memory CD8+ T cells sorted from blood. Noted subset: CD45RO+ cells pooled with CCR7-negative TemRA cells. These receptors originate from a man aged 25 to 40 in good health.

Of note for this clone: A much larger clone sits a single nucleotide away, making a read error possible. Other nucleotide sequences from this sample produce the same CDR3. CDR3 amino acids: CASSLDTYEQYF. CDR3 bases: TGTGCCAGCAGCTTGGACACCTACGAGCAGTACTTC. The chain uses TRBV11-2 and TRBJ2-7; TRBD1 might be the D (5 bases). Germline V gene data show CDR1 as SGHAT and CDR2 as FQNNGV. Trimming pared 3 bases from V and 2 bases from J, leaving 5 bases between. The CDR3 has 12 amino acids.

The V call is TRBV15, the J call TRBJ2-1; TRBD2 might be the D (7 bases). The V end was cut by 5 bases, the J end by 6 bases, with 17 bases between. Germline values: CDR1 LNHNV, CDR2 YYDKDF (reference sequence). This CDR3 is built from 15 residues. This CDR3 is CATSGLGGRTNEQFF. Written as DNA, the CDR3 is TGTGCCACCAGCGGACTAGGGGGACGCACCAATGAGCAGTTCTTC.

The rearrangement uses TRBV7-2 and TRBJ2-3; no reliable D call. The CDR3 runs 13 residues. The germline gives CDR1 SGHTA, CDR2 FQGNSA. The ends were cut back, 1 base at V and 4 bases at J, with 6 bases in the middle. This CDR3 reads CASSLDWADTQYF. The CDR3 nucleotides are TGTGCCAGCAGCTTAGATTGGGCAGATACGCAGTATTTT.

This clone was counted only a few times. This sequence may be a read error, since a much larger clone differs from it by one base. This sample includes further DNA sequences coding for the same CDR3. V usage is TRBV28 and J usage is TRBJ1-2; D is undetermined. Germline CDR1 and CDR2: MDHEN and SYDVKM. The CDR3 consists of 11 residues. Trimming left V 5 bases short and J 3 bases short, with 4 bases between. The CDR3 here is CASSIYYGYTF. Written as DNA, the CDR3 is TGTGCCAGCAGTATTTACTATGGCTACACCTTC.

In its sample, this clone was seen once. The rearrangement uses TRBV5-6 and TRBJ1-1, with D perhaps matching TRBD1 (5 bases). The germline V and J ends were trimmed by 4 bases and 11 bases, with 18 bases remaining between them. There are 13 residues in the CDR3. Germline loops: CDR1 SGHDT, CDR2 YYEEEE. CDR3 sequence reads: CASSPVGTLVAFF. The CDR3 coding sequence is TGTGCCAGCAGCCCGGTTGGGACCTTGGTCGCTTTCTTT.

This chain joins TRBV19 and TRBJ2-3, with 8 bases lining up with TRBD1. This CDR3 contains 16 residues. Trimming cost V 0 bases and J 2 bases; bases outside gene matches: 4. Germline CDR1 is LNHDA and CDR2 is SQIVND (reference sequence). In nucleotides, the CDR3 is TGTGCCAGTAGTATAGATGGGACAGGAAACACAGATACGCAGTATTTT. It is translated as CASSIDGTGNTDTQYF.

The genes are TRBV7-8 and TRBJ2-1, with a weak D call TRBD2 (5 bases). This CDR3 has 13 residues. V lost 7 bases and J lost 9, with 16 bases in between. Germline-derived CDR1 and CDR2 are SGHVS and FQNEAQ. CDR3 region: CASTPGMGIEQFF. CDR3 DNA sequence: TGTGCCAGCACCCCCGGGATGGGGATTGAGCAGTTCTTC.

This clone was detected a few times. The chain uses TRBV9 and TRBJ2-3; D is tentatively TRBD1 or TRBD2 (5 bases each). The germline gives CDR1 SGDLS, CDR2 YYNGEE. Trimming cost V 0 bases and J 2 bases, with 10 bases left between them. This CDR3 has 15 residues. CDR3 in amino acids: CASSVVGRTTDTQYF. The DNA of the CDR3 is TGTGCCAGCAGCGTAGTGGGACGGACCACAGATACGCAGTATTTT.

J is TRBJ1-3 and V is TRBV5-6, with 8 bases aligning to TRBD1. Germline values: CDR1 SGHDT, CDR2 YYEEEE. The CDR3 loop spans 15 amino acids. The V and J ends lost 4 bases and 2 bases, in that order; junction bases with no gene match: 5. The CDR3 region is CASSPLDRAGNTIYF. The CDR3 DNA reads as TGTGCCAGCAGCCCACTGGACAGGGCTGGAAACACCATATATTTT.

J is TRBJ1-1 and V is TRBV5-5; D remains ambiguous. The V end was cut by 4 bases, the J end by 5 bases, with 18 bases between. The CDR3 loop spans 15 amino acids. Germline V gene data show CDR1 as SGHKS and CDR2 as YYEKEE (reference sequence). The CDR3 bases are TGTGCCAGCAGCCCAGCGGGTGGCAGGTTAACTGAAGCTTTCTTT. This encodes CASSPAGGRLTEAFF.

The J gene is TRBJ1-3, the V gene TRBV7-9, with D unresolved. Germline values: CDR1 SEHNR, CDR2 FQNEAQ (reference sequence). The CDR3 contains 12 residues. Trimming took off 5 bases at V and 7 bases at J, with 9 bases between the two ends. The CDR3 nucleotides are TGTGCCAGCAGCCCCCCATGGAACACCATATATTTT. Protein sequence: CASSPPWNTIYF.

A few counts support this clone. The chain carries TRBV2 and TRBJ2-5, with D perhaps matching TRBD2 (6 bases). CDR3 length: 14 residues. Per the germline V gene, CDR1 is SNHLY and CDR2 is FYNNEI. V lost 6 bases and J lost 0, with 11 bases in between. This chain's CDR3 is CASRASDYQETQYF. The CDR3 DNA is TGTGCCAGCAGGGCTAGCGACTACCAAGAGACCCAGTACTTC. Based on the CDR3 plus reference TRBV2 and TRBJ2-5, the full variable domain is EPEVTQTPSHQVTQMGQEVILRCVPISNHLYFYWYRQILGQKVEFLVSFYNNEISEKSEIFDDQFSVERPDGSNFTLKIRSTKLEDSAMYFCASRASDYQETQYFGPGTRLLVL.

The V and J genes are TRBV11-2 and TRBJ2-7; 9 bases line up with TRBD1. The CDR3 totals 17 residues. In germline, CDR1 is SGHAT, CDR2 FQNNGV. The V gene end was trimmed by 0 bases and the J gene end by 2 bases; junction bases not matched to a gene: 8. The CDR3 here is CASSLEYGQGLPYEQYF. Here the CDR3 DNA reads TGTGCCAGCAGCTTAGAGTACGGACAGGGGCTCCCCTACGAGCAGTACTTC. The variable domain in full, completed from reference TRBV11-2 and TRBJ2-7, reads EAGVAQSPRYKIIEKRQSVAFWCNPISGHATLYWYQQILGQGPKLLIQFQNNGVVDDSQLPKDRFSAERLKGVDSTLKIQPAKLEDSAVYLCASSLEYGQGLPYEQYFGPGTRLTVT.

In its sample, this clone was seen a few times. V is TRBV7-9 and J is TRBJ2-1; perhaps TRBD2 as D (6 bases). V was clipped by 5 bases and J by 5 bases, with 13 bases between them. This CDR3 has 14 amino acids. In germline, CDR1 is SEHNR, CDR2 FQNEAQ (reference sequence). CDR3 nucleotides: TGTGCCAGCAGCCCTCCGGGACTTAACAATGAGCAGTTCTTC. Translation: CASSPPGLNNEQFF.

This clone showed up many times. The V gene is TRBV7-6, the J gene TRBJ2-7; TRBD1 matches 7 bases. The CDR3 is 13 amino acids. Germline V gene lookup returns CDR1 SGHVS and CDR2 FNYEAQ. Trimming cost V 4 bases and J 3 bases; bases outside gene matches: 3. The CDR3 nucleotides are TGTGCCAGCAGCTCGGGACAGAACTACGAGCAGTACTTC. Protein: CASSSGQNYEQYF. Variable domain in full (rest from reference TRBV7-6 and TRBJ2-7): GAGVSQSPRYKVTKRGQDVALRCDPISGHVSLYWYRQALGQGPEFLTYFNYEAQQDKSGLPNDRFSAERPEGSISTLTIQRTEQRDSAMYRCASSSGQNYEQYFGPGTRLTVT.

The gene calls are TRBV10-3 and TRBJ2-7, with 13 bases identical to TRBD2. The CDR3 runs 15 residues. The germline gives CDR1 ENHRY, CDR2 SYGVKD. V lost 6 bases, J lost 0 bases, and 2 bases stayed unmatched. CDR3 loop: CAIRGTSGNSYEQYF. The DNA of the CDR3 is TGTGCCATCAGAGGGACTAGCGGGAACTCCTACGAGCAGTACTTC.

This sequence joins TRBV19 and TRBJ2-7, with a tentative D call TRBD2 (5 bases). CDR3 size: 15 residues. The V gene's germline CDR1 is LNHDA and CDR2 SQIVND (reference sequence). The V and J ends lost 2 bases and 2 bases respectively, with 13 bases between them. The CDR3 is CASSIPARGTYEQYF. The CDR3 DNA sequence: TGTGCCAGTAGTATACCGGCCCGGGGAACCTACGAGCAGTACTTC.